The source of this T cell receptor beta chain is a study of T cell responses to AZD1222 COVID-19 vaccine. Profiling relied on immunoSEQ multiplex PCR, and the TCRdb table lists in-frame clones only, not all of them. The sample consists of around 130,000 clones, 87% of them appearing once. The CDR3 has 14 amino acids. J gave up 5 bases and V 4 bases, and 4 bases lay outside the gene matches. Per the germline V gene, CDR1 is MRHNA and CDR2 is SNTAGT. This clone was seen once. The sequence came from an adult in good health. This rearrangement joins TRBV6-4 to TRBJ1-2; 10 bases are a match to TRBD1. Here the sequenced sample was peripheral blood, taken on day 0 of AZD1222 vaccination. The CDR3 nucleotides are TGTGCCAGCAGTGCCCGGACAGGGGGATATGGCTACACCTTC. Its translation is CASSARTGGYGYTF.